A single sample is the source of the 25 T cell receptor beta chains below, sequenced in a study of OX40 agonist ivuxolimab in advanced cancers. Produced via immunoSEQ multiplex PCR; TCRdb's table is partial and in-frame only. Of approximately 41,000 clones in the sample, 85% to 90% were seen once. Sequenced material: CD4+ or CD8+ T cells sorted from blood, taken in a trial of the OX40 agonist ivuxolimab. The receptor set was obtained from an adult with an advanced solid tumor such as melanoma, head and neck, liver or kidney cancer.

The chain uses TRBV6-1 and TRBJ2-3; 12 bases line up with TRBD1. The CDR3 totals 15 residues. Germline V gene data show CDR1 as MNHNS and CDR2 as SASEGT. The V gene end was trimmed by 6 bases and the J gene end by 4 bases; junction bases not matched to a gene: 5. CDR3 nucleotides: TGTGCCAGCAGCCGGGACAGGGGGCGTTCAGATACGCAGTATTTT. Its protein is CASSRDRGRSDTQYF.

The rearrangement joins TRBV28 to TRBJ1-1; the D is unclear. This CDR3 has 13 amino acids. Germline values: CDR1 MDHEN, CDR2 SYDVKM. Trimming left V 3 bases short and J 5 bases short, with 10 bases between. Here the CDR3 DNA reads TGTGCCAGCAGTTTCCCGGGAGAGACTGAAGCTTTCTTT. Its translation is CASSFPGETEAFF.

This clone appeared a single time. This chain joins TRBV23-1 and TRBJ2-3, with no clear D. TRBV23-1 is recorded as an ORF, its role being uncertain. This CDR3 has 16 amino acids. Trimming stripped 1 base from V and 1 base from J, with 12 bases between. The CDR3 is CASSQWCGKGTDTQYF. CDR3 bases: TGCGCCAGCAGTCAATGGTGCGGTAAGGGCACAGATACGCAGTATTTT.

The chain combines TRBV7-2 with TRBJ1-5, with a possible D match to TRBD1 (5 bases). This CDR3 has 12 amino acids. Trimming pared 1 base from V and 9 bases from J, leaving 7 bases between. The germline CDR1 and CDR2 sequences are SGHTA and FQGNSA. The CDR3 region is CASSLVGGPQHF. CDR3 DNA sequence: TGTGCCAGCAGCTTAGTGGGGGGGCCCCAGCATTTT.

The J gene is TRBJ2-7, the V gene TRBV2, with D unclear. The CDR3 totals 13 residues. The V end was cut by 6 bases, the J end by 2 bases, with 11 bases between. Looked up from germline, CDR1 is SNHLY and CDR2 is FYNNEI. This CDR3 reads CASRVTGAYEQYF. The CDR3 DNA sequence: TGTGCCAGCAGAGTGACTGGAGCCTACGAGCAGTACTTC.

The V and J genes are TRBV7-3 and TRBJ2-7; tentative D call: TRBD2 (7 bases). Germline V lookup: CDR1 SGHTA, CDR2 FQGTGA. V lost 2 bases to trimming and J lost 5 bases, with 10 bases between them. The CDR3 runs 13 residues. CDR3 in DNA: TGTGCCAGCAGCTTAGGCGGGGGCGACGAGCAGTACTTC. Translating gives CASSLGGGDEQYF.

The chain couples TRBV28 to TRBJ2-3; D is possibly TRBD1 (6 bases). This CDR3 region has 15 residues. Germline CDR1 reads MDHEN; CDR2 reads SYDVKM. Trimming removed 9 bases from V and 3 bases from J, with 19 bases in between. The CDR3 DNA reads as TGTGCCAGTCAACCGTACAGGGCATCGACAGATACGCAGTATTTT. It translates to CASQPYRASTDTQYF.

V is TRBV4-2 and J is TRBJ2-7; D might be TRBD1 or TRBD2, each matching 5 bases. V shed 0 bases and J shed 3 bases, with 12 bases lying between them. Germline V gene data show CDR1 as LGHNA and CDR2 as YNFKEQ. The CDR3 has 15 residues. In nucleotides, the CDR3 is TGTGCCAGCAGCCAAGAGTGGGGGAGTTTCTACGAGCAGTACTTC. Its translation: CASSQEWGSFYEQYF.

The rearrangement links TRBV5-1 to TRBJ1-3, with D unclear. Germline loops: CDR1 SGHRS, CDR2 YFSETQ. Trimming pared 6 bases from V and 0 bases from J, leaving 16 bases between. The CDR3 covers 16 residues. The CDR3 is CASTSHRLSSGNTIYF. CDR3 bases: TGCGCCAGCACCAGTCATCGGTTGAGCTCTGGAAACACCATATATTTT.

CDR3 in amino acids: CASSTTTGIWADTQYF. CDR3 nucleotides: TGTGCCAGCAGCACCACGACAGGGATTTGGGCAGATACGCAGTATTTT. The chain has TRBV7-2 and TRBJ2-3, with 7 nucleotides matching TRBD1. CDR1 SGHTA and CDR2 FQGNSA come from the germline V gene. The ends lost 5 bases at V and 4 bases at J; junction bases unmatched: 12. The CDR3 sequence is 16 residues long.

The V call is TRBV7-9, the J call TRBJ1-3; D perhaps matches TRBD1 (5 bases). CDR3 size: 15 residues. With 4 bases removed from V and 5 bases from J, the gap between germline ends came to 15 bases. The V gene's germline CDR1 is SEHNR and CDR2 FQNEAQ (reference sequence). The CDR3 sequence is CASSWGDGARNTIYF. In DNA form, the CDR3 reads TGTGCCAGCAGCTGGGGTGACGGGGCTAGAAACACCATATATTTT. The whole variable domain, filled in from reference TRBV7-9 and TRBJ1-3, reads DTGVSQNPRHKITKRGQNVTFRCDPISEHNRLYWYRQTLGQGPEFLTYFQNEAQLEKSRLLSDRFSAERPKGSFSTLEIQRTEQGDSAMYLCASSWGDGARNTIYFGEGSWLTVV.

V is TRBV7-9 and J is TRBJ2-3; TRBD2 matches 8 bases. V dropped 5 bases and J dropped 5; count of bases not matched to a gene: 12. The CDR3 loop spans 16 amino acids. Germline CDR1 is SEHNR and CDR2 is FQNEAQ (reference sequence). CDR3 sequence: CASSRQRGGQRDTQYF. The CDR3 DNA reads TGTGCCAGCAGCCGGCAACGGGGGGGCCAGAGAGATACGCAGTATTTT.

This clone has only one observation. The V and J genes are TRBV19 and TRBJ1-2; tentatively, D is TRBD1 (5 bases). The CDR3 covers 12 residues. In germline, CDR1 is LNHDA, CDR2 SQIVND (reference sequence). Trimming stripped 7 bases from V and 7 bases from J, with 13 bases between. The CDR3 bases are TGTGCCAGTAAATGGGGCGCGGGTGGCTACACCTTC. It codes for CASKWGAGGYTF.

The gene calls are TRBV5-5 and TRBJ2-7; 7 nucleotides align to TRBD1. Germline V gene sequence: CDR1 SGHKS, CDR2 YYEKEE (reference sequence). CDR3 size: 14 residues. V trimming: 3 bases; J trimming: 3 bases; junction bases outside the gene matches: 6. The DNA of the CDR3 is TGTGCCAGCAGCTCCTCTCAGGGGGACTACGAGCAGTACTTC. Translation: CASSSSQGDYEQYF.

This clone was counted between two and nine times. This chain uses TRBV2 with TRBJ2-2, with a tentative D call TRBD1 (6 bases). The CDR3 has 14 residues. Trimming cost V 6 bases and J 6 bases, with 14 bases left between them. CDR1 and CDR2 (germline): SNHLY, FYNNEI. CDR3 amino acids: CASRQDSRAGELFF. CDR3 in DNA: TGTGCCAGCAGGCAGGACAGTAGGGCCGGGGAGCTGTTTTTT.

This sequence joins TRBV6-1 and TRBJ2-3; D call uncertain. CDR1 and CDR2 (germline): MNHNS, SASEGT. This CDR3 comprises 12 residues. V was pared by 7 bases and J by 4 bases, with 9 bases between. The CDR3 spells CASTPQPDTQYF. The CDR3 DNA is TGTGCCAGCACCCCCCAACCAGATACGCAGTATTTT.

The rearrangement uses TRBV5-6 and TRBJ2-7; possible D gene TRBD1, 6 bases. The CDR3 runs to 15 residues. Trimming cost V 8 bases and J 0 bases, with 18 bases left between them. Germline assignment: CDR1 SGHDT and CDR2 YYEEEE. CDR3 loop: CASTGTHDNSYEQYF. As DNA, the CDR3 is TGTGCCAGTACCGGGACACATGACAACTCCTACGAGCAGTACTTC. Looking up the rest from reference TRBV5-6 and TRBJ2-7 gives the full variable domain: DAGVTQSPTHLIKTRGQQVTLRCSPKSGHDTVSWYQQALGQGPQFIFQYYEEEERQRGNFPDRFSGHQFPNYSSELNVNALLLGDSALYLCASTGTHDNSYEQYFGPGTRLTVT.

This sequence joins TRBV4-1 and TRBJ2-5, with D unresolved. Germline-derived CDR1 and CDR2 are MGHRA and YSYEKL. The CDR3 is made up of 14 amino acids. V was clipped by 3 bases and J by 1 base, with 9 bases between them. The CDR3 DNA follows: TGCGCCAGCAGCCAGGGCAGCCCCCAAGAGACCCAGTACTTC. Its protein is CASSQGSPQETQYF.

In its sample, this clone was seen once. The gene calls are TRBV7-9 and TRBJ1-6; D call uncertain. Per germline, CDR1 SEHNR and CDR2 FQNEAQ (reference sequence). The V end lost 2 bases, the J end lost 6 bases, and 2 bases lay between the germline ends. The CDR3 contains 12 residues. The CDR3 protein is CASSLSNSPLHF. The CDR3 DNA follows: TGTGCCAGCAGCTTAAGTAATTCACCCCTCCACTTT. Full variable domain (outside the CDR3, taken from reference TRBV7-9 and TRBJ1-6): DTGVSQNPRHKITKRGQNVTFRCDPISEHNRLYWYRQTLGQGPEFLTYFQNEAQLEKSRLLSDRFSAERPKGSFSTLEIQRTEQGDSAMYLCASSLSNSPLHFGNGTRLTVT.

This rearrangement joins TRBV2 to TRBJ1-4; D not certain. Germline V gene data show CDR1 as SNHLY and CDR2 as FYNNEI. The CDR3 is 16 residues long. Trimming pared 5 bases from V and 5 bases from J, leaving 18 bases between. The CDR3 nucleotides are TGTGCCAGCAGTCCGTTACGACAAGCCACAAATGAAAAACTGTTTTTT. Protein: CASSPLRQATNEKLFF.

The V gene is TRBV19, the J gene TRBJ1-1; no clear D. The CDR3 runs to 12 residues. Germline V CDR1 and CDR2: LNHDA, SQIVND (reference sequence). The V end was cut by 1 base, the J end by 7 bases, with 7 bases between. This CDR3 reads CASSIGAYEAFF. CDR3 bases: TGTGCCAGTAGTATAGGAGCTTATGAAGCTTTCTTT. Looking up the rest from reference TRBV19 and TRBJ1-1 gives the full variable domain: DGGITQSPKYLFRKEGQNVTLSCEQNLNHDAMYWYRQDPGQGLRLIYYSQIVNDFQKGDIAEGYSVSREKKESFPLTVTSAQKNPTAFYLCASSIGAYEAFFGQGTRLTVV.

The chain links TRBV28 to TRBJ2-5, with 7 bases lining up with TRBD2. The better agreement between TRBJ2-7 and the DNA end casts doubt on the J call. The germline CDR1 and CDR2 sequences are MDHEN and SYDVKM. This CDR3 spans 14 amino acids. The CDR3 DNA sequence: TGTGCCAGCAGTTCCCCTAGCGGCTCCTACGAGCAGTACTTC. It translates to CASSSPSGSYEQYF.

V is TRBV19 and J is TRBJ1-4; the match to TRBD1 covers 7 bases. The CDR3 length is 17 residues. V dropped 9 bases and J dropped 6; count of bases not matched to a gene: 19. Germline V lookup: CDR1 LNHDA, CDR2 SQIVND (reference sequence). CDR3 sequence: CASTTPRGGQGDEKLFF. In nucleotides, the CDR3 is TGTGCCAGCACAACCCCCAGGGGGGGGCAGGGTGATGAAAAACTGTTTTTT. Drawing the rest from reference TRBV19 and TRBJ1-4, the complete variable domain is DGGITQSPKYLFRKEGQNVTLSCEQNLNHDAMYWYRQDPGQGLRLIYYSQIVNDFQKGDIAEGYSVSREKKESFPLTVTSAQKNPTAFYLCASTTPRGGQGDEKLFFGSGTQLSVL.

This clone was observed a few times. V gene TRBV19 combines with J gene TRBJ1-2; tentative D call: TRBD1 (5 bases). Germline loops: CDR1 LNHDA, CDR2 SQIVND (reference sequence). V was clipped by 3 bases and J by 7 bases, with 12 bases between them. CDR3 length equals 13 residues. The CDR3, as DNA: TGTGCCAGTAGTATCCCTGGACACTCTGGCTACACCTTC. Its translation: CASSIPGHSGYTF.

The CDR3 sequence is CASSESGLAVYYEQYF. The CDR3 DNA is TGTGCCAGCAGTGAGTCCGGATTAGCGGTGTACTACGAGCAGTACTTC. The chain combines TRBV25-1 with TRBJ2-7, with D possibly matching TRBD2 (6 bases). CDR3 size: 16 residues. Deletions cut 3 bases from V and 3 bases from J, with 18 bases between. From germline, CDR1 is MGHDK and CDR2 SYGVNS.